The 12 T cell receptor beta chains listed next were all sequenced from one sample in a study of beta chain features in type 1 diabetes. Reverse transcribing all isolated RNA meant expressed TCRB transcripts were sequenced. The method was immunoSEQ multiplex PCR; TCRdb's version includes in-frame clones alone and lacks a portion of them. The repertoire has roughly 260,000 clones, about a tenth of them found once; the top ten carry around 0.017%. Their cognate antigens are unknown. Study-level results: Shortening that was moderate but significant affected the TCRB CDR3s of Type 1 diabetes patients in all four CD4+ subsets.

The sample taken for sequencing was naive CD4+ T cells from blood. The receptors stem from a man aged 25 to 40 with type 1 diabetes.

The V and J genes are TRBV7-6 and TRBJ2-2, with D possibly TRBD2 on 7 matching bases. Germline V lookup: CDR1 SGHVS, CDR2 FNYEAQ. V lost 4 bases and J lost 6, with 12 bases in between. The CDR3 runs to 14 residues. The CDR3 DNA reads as TGTGCCAGCAGCTGGGGGGGCGCGGCCGGGGAGCTGTTTTTT. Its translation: CASSWGGAAGELFF.

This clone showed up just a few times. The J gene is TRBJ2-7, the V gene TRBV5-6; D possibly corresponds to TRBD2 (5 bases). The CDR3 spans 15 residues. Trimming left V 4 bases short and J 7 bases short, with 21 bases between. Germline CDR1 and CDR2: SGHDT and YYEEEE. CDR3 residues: CASSGPSSLGGEQYF. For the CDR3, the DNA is TGTGCCAGCAGCGGTCCCAGCTCTCTAGGCGGGGAGCAGTACTTC.

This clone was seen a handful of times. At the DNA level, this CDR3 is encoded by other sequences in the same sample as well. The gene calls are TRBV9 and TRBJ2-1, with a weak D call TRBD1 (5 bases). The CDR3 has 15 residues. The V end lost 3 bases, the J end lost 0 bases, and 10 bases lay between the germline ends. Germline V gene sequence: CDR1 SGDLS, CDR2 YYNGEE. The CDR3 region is CASSATGSSYNEQFF. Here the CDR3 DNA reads TGTGCCAGCAGCGCCACAGGTAGCTCCTACAATGAGCAGTTCTTC.

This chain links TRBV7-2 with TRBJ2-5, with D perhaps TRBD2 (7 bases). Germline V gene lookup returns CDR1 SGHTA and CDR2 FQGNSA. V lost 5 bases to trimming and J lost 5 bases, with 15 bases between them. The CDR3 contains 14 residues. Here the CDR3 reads CASSGGGAWETQYF. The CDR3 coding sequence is TGTGCCAGCAGCGGAGGGGGGGCCTGGGAGACCCAGTACTTC.

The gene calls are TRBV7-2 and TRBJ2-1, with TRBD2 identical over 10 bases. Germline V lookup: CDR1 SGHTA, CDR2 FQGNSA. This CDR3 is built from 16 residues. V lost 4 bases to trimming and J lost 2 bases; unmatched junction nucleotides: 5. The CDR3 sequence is CASSSGLAVTYNEQFF. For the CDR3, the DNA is TGTGCCAGCAGCTCCGGACTAGCGGTTACCTACAATGAGCAGTTCTTC.

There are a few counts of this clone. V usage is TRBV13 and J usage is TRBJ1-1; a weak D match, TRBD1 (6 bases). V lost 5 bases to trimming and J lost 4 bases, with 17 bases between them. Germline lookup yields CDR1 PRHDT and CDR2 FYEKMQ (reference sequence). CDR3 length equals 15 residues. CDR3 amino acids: CASSPGGRDTTEAFF. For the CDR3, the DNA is TGTGCCAGCAGCCCCGGGGGGCGCGACACCACTGAAGCTTTCTTT.

CDR3 protein: CASRTRTSGGASYNEQFF. Written as DNA, the CDR3 is TGCGCCAGCAGGACCAGGACTAGCGGGGGGGCCTCCTACAATGAGCAGTTCTTC. This chain joins TRBV5-1 and TRBJ2-1, with 15 bases matching TRBD2. Germline lookup yields CDR1 SGHRS and CDR2 YFSETQ. The trim removed 5 bases at V and 0 bases at J, leaving 6 bases unmatched. The CDR3 sequence is 18 residues long.

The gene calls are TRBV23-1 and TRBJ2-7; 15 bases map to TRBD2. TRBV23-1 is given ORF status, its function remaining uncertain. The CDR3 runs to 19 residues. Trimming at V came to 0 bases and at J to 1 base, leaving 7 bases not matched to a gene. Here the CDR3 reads CASSQSGLAGGLISYEQYF. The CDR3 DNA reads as TGCGCCAGCAGTCAATCGGGACTAGCGGGGGGACTGATTTCCTACGAGCAGTACTTC.

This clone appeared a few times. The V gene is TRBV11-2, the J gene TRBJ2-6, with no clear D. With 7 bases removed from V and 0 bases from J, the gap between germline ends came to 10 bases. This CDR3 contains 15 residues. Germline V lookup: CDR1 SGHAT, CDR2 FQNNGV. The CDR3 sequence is CASTPLASGANVLTF. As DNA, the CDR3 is TGTGCCAGCACTCCTTTGGCCTCTGGGGCCAACGTCCTGACTTTC.

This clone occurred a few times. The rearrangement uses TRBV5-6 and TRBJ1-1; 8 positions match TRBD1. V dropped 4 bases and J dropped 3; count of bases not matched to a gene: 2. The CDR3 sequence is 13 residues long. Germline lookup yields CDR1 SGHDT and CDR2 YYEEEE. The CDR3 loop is CASSPDRDTEAFF. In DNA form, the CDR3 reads TGTGCCAGCAGCCCGGACAGGGACACTGAAGCTTTCTTT. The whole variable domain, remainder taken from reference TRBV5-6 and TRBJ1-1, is DAGVTQSPTHLIKTRGQQVTLRCSPKSGHDTVSWYQQALGQGPQFIFQYYEEEERQRGNFPDRFSGHQFPNYSSELNVNALLLGDSALYLCASSPDRDTEAFFGQGTRLTVV.

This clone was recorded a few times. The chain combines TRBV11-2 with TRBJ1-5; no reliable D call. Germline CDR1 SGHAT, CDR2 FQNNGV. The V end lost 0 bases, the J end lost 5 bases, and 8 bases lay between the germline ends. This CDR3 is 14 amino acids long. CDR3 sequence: CASSLEMQYQPQHF. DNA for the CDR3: TGTGCCAGCAGCTTAGAGATGCAGTATCAGCCCCAGCATTTT.

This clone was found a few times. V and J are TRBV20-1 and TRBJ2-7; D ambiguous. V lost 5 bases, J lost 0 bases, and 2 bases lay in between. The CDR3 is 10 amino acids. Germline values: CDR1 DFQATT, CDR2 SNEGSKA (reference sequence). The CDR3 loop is CSALSYEQYF. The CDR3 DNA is TGCAGTGCTCTCTCCTACGAGCAGTACTTC.